A single sample is the source of the 11 T cell receptor beta chains below, sequenced in a study of blood T cell repertoires in COVID-19. Sequencing was performed with immunoSEQ multiplex PCR; in TCRdb, only in-frame clones are kept and a portion is missing. Of 100,000 to 120,000 clones detected, 75% to 80% appear once; the ten largest clones hold approximately 16%. Specimen: peripheral blood. All receptors derive from an elderly woman with active or convalescent COVID-19.

The chain couples TRBV11-2 to TRBJ2-3; 12 bases are a match to TRBD2. CDR1 SGHAT and CDR2 FQNNGV come from the germline V gene. Germline trimming cut 5 bases from V and 1 base from J; bases unmatched to any gene: 4. The CDR3 loop spans 16 amino acids. CDR3 sequence: CASSALAGGRTDTQYF. DNA of the CDR3: TGTGCCAGCAGCGCCCTAGCGGGAGGGCGCACAGATACGCAGTATTTT.

The gene calls are TRBV16 and TRBJ2-1; 8 nucleotides match TRBD1. This CDR3 contains 13 residues. The germline gives CDR1 KGHSY, CDR2 FQNENV. After removal of 8 bases from V and 9 bases from J, the junction contained 9 bases not matched to a gene. The CDR3 loop reads CASGRTGLLEQFF. Here the CDR3 DNA reads TGTGCCAGCGGTCGGACAGGGCTACTTGAGCAGTTCTTC.

The gene calls are TRBV6-6 and TRBJ2-7; maybe TRBD2 (6 bases). CDR1 is MNHNY and CDR2 is SVGAGI in the germline V gene (reference sequence). This CDR3 region has 14 residues. V shed 2 bases and J shed 3 bases, with 11 bases lying between them. As DNA, the CDR3 is TGTGCCAGCAGTTACGGTGGAGGGATCTACGAGCAGTACTTC. This encodes CASSYGGGIYEQYF.

The gene calls are TRBV27 and TRBJ2-1, with TRBD2 identical over 9 bases. CDR1 MNHEY and CDR2 SMNVEV come from the germline V gene (reference sequence). This CDR3 has 17 residues. V shed 3 bases and J 7 bases; nucleotides not matched to a gene: 13. The CDR3: CASSFPIGAGGLNEQFF. The CDR3 DNA reads TGTGCCAGCAGTTTCCCAATTGGGGCGGGAGGGTTGAATGAGCAGTTCTTC.

The rearrangement joins TRBV29-1 to TRBJ2-7, with D tentatively TRBD2 (6 bases). Trimming took off 4 bases at V and 3 bases at J, with 10 bases between the two ends. The CDR3 contains 12 residues. Germline-derived CDR1 and CDR2 are SQVTM and ANQGSEA. The CDR3 DNA sequence: TGCAGCGTTGTTGGGGGGAACTACGAGCAGTACTTC. It yields the protein CSVVGGNYEQYF.

V is TRBV10-3 and J is TRBJ2-1; TRBD2 is a possible D gene (5 bases). V shed 9 bases and J shed 3 bases, with 12 bases lying between them. This CDR3 contains 13 residues. CDR1 is ENHRY, CDR2 SYGVKD, per germline. CDR3 amino acids: CAMSAENYNEQFF. As DNA, the CDR3 is TGTGCCATGTCAGCGGAAAACTACAATGAGCAGTTCTTC.

This rearrangement joins TRBV4-1 to TRBJ1-2; D may be TRBD1 (5 bases). CDR3 length equals 18 residues. The germline gives CDR1 MGHRA, CDR2 YSYEKL. Trimming removed 0 bases from V and 8 bases from J, with 25 bases in between. The CDR3 DNA reads TGCGCCAGCAGCCAAGATCTCTTTTTCGACAGCGGGCGGCGGGGCTACACCTTC. Translating gives CASSQDLFFDSGRRGYTF.

The gene calls are TRBV4-2 and TRBJ2-2; tentatively, D is TRBD1 (6 bases). The CDR3 sequence is 15 residues long. V dropped 5 bases and J dropped 6 bases, with 16 bases sitting between them. Germline CDR1 LGHNA, CDR2 YNFKEQ. CDR3 nucleotides: TGTGCCAGCAGCACAACAGGGTCGGGACCCGGGGAGCTGTTTTTT. This sequence encodes CASSTTGSGPGELFF.

The chain carries TRBV7-2 and TRBJ2-7, with D possibly matching TRBD2 (6 bases). CDR1 and CDR2 (germline): SGHTA, FQGNSA. The CDR3 has 15 residues. The V end was cut by 1 base, the J end by 7 bases, with 17 bases between. The CDR3 here is CASSLDPGDWGEQYF. CDR3 coding DNA: TGTGCCAGCAGCTTAGATCCGGGAGATTGGGGGGAGCAGTACTTC.

The table lists this clone with a few counts. This chain uses TRBV4-2 with TRBJ2-1, with D unresolved. In germline, CDR1 is LGHNA, CDR2 YNFKEQ. The V gene lost 0 bases and the J gene lost 3 bases, with 9 bases spanning the gap. The CDR3 has 15 amino acids. CDR3: CASSQDGQYYNEQFF. The DNA of the CDR3 is TGTGCCAGCAGCCAAGATGGGCAGTACTACAATGAGCAGTTCTTC.

This chain joins TRBV3-1 (or the pseudogene TRBV3-2) and TRBJ2-1; TRBD1 is a possible D gene (6 bases). This CDR3 is built from 15 residues. Germline V gives CDR1 LGHDT, CDR2 YNNKEL (reference sequence). Trimming cost V 3 bases and J 0 bases, with 9 bases left between them. The CDR3 DNA reads as TGTGCCAGCAGCCAGCAGGGGCGCTCCTACAATGAGCAGTTCTTC. Its protein product is CASSQQGRSYNEQFF.